This T cell receptor beta chain came from a study of blood T cell repertoires in COVID-19 (TCRdb year 2020). Describing the broader study: Collaborator samples came from the United States, Italy and Spain and covered acute and convalescent phases of COVID-19. Where HLA class I and class II types were available, the types were taken from metadata supplied by the sample provider, not from assay-based typing. A freely available public database, intended as a resource for researchers studying the immune response to SARS-CoV-2, is where the repertoires were released. The samples were drawn from two sources: the first 160 participants of the ongoing ImmuneRACE study, and 1,000 to 1,500 subjects contributed by 6 global collaborators. Deeply sampled blood TCRbeta repertoires from subjects exposed to, actively infected with, or recovered from COVID-19 were included in the dataset. The material from the prospective study consisted of cDNA or gDNA derived from T cells, B-cell-depleted T cells, or PBMCs. A de-identified subject ID, COVID-19 status, age in years and sex were almost always included in the sample metadata. General conclusions and limits of the study: The amount of clinical and demographic metadata varied by source and participant and was provided uncurated.

Enrolling through a virtual design, the prospective study's participants ranged in age from roughly 18 to 89 years and lived across some 22 United States geographic areas. Cohort assignment in the prospective study relied on participant-reported clinical history from a screening survey and a study questionnaire. Recovered participants in ImmuneRACE Cohort 3 were defined as having two consecutive negative NP/OP PCR tests, clearance from a healthcare professional, or resolution of symptoms. In the prospective study, whole blood, serum and a nasopharyngeal or oropharyngeal swab were collected from each participant by mobile phlebotomists. Participants in the prospective study had the option to provide additional blood draws and questionnaires over an approximately 2-month period. Blood samples from the prospective study were shipped frozen or at room temperature prior to DNA extraction. For this clone: It has no known antigen specificity. It has no much larger one-base neighbor in the sample; base qualities were not kept.

CDR1 is given as MDHEN and CDR2 as SYDVKM, both from the germline V gene. The CDR3 starts with the cysteine, ends with the phenylalanine, and has 15 residues. CDR3 DNA only is kept here, 45 bases in frame from base 1. V loses 6 bases at its end and J loses 4 bases; junction bases beyond the gene matches: 5. TCRbeta CDR3 regions were amplified from genomic DNA using the immunoSEQ Assay, a bias-controlled multiplex PCR. The study's own analysis went as follows. Within the assay, amplification of reference gene primers was used to estimate how many nucleated cells each sample contained. To quantify the absolute abundance of each unique TCRbeta CDR3 rearrangement, sequence reads were collapsed and filtered. Productive Simpson clonality was computed per sample as the square root of Simpson's diversity index over productive rearrangements. Drawn from immuneACCESS, this table holds only the in-frame rearrangements with V and J called that TCRdb kept. Clones are partly lost; checked studies trace under half to an unresolved V gene and leave the rest unexplained. That table gives V, J and clone size, and the DNA gave D and trimming. The table for this sample lists 250,000 to 350,000 clones; 92% of them were counted only once. Of the sample, 15% to 20% falls within the top ten clones.

The sequencing sample was made of PBMCs or T cells enriched from blood (not recorded which). Recombination joined TRBV28 with TRBJ2-7; the central 14 bases match TRBD2. This TCR was sampled from a woman in her twenties or thirties who had recovered from COVID-19. The CDR3: CASRTGLAGAYEQYF. The nucleotide sequence reads as follows: TGTGCCAGCAGAACGGGACTAGCGGGAGCGTACGAGCAGTACTTC.